These 24 T cell receptor beta chains were sequenced from one sample in a study of T cell repertoires in cytomegalovirus infection. Their target antigens are unknown. MiXCR, run by TCRdb on the reads, gives a single entry per CDR3 protein. Among hundreds of thousands of distinct CDR3 sequences listed, roughly 31% were seen once. Here the sequenced sample was cultured CD8+ T cells from PBMCs, taken from culture after CMV antigen stimulation. The source of these receptors is a human donor in good health (CMV status not recorded). Some clones in this sample may be carry-over from other donors' samples.

The V call is TRBV6-1, the J call TRBJ1-1; D might be TRBD1 (5 bases). CDR1 is MNHNS, CDR2 SASEGT, per germline. The CDR3 runs to 13 residues. Trimming stripped 6 bases from V and 7 bases from J, with 15 bases between. The CDR3 coding sequence is TGTGCCAGCAGCACCGGGACCACCCTTGAAGCTTTCTTT. Translated: CASSTGTTLEAFF.

The J gene is TRBJ2-7, the V gene TRBV27, with TRBD2 as a possible D gene (6 bases). V was cut by 7 bases and J by 1 base, with 14 bases left in between. Germline CDR1 reads MNHEY; CDR2 reads SMNVEV (reference sequence). The CDR3 runs 14 residues. In DNA, the CDR3 is TGTGCCAGCAAAGGTGGAGGGCTATCCTACGAGCAGTACTTC. Its protein product is CASKGGGLSYEQYF.

The CDR3 DNA sequence: TGTGCCAGCAGCGTAGCTAGCGGAAAACAAGAGACCCAGTACTTC. Translating gives CASSVASGKQETQYF. The rearrangement uses TRBV9 and TRBJ2-5; TRBD2 agrees at 7 bases. This CDR3 is 15 amino acids long. The junction had 4 bases not matched to a gene; V was cut back by 0 bases and J by 2 bases. Germline assignment: CDR1 SGDLS and CDR2 YYNGEE.

The V call is TRBV6-5, the J call TRBJ1-5; tentative D call: TRBD1 (5 bases). The CDR3 has 16 amino acids. Trimming took 5 bases from V and 6 from J, leaving 20 bases between them. Germline assignment: CDR1 MNHEY and CDR2 SVGAGI. CDR3 sequence reads: CASSPLFRDPSQPQHF. As DNA, the CDR3 is TGTGCCAGCAGTCCCCTCTTTAGGGACCCCAGTCAGCCCCAGCATTTT.

A few counts support this clonotype. The chain uses TRBV11-2 and TRBJ2-7; 8 nucleotides agree with TRBD2. With V trimmed by 0 bases and J by 2 bases, 15 bases remained unmatched. Germline-derived CDR1 and CDR2 are SGHAT and FQNNGV. The CDR3 totals 19 residues. The chain's CDR3 is CASSLEVGGGRGITYEQYF. The CDR3 nucleotides are TGTGCCAGCAGCTTAGAGGTTGGCGGGGGGCGCGGAATCACCTACGAGCAGTACTTC.

CDR3 in DNA: TGTGCCAGCAGTGCAGCGGGGGGGCCGGACACCGGGGAGCTGTTTTTT. This codes for CASSAAGGPDTGELFF. The chain couples TRBV6-5 to TRBJ2-2; 10 bases agree with TRBD2. V dropped 5 bases and J dropped 3; count of bases not matched to a gene: 6. CDR1 is MNHEY, CDR2 SVGAGI, per germline. The CDR3 is 16 residues long.

This rearrangement joins TRBV4-1 to TRBJ1-1; D gene uncertain. Germline V gives CDR1 MGHRA, CDR2 YSYEKL. This CDR3 is 15 amino acids long. Trimming cost V 3 bases and J 5 bases, with 16 bases left between them. CDR3 sequence (DNA): TGCGCCAGCAGCCAGTCCCCCGAAGGCTCGACTGAAGCTTTCTTT. It yields the protein CASSQSPEGSTEAFF.

This clonotype was found many times. The chain is built from TRBV7-8 and TRBJ1-2; D unresolved. Between the trimmed V and J ends, which lost 0 bases and 4 bases, there was a span of 9 bases. This CDR3 is built from 14 residues. The germline V gene encodes CDR1 SGHVS and CDR2 FQNEAQ. The CDR3, as DNA: TGTGCCAGCAGCTTAGCGCGTACAGCCTATGGCTACACCTTC. It specifies CASSLARTAYGYTF.

This clonotype was observed a few times. The rearrangement uses TRBV11-1 and TRBJ2-1; tentative D call: TRBD1 (5 bases). The ends were cut back, 1 base at V and 9 bases at J, with 13 bases in the middle. CDR3 size: 14 residues. Germline CDR1 SGHAT, CDR2 FQDESV (reference sequence). In nucleotides, the CDR3 is TGTGCCAGCAGCTTAGGGGGCCTTCCTTCTGAGCAGTTCTTC. This translates into CASSLGGLPSEQFF.

This clonotype was picked up a small number of times. At one end, the junction sequence differs from germline, possibly due to a read error. J is TRBJ1-2 and V is TRBV9; possibly TRBD1 for D (5 bases). The CDR3 contains 11 residues. CDR1 is SGDLS and CDR2 is YYNGEE in the germline V gene. For the CDR3, the DNA is TGTGCCAGCAGCGAAGATATGAGGGACCAGTTC. It translates to CASSEDMRDQF.

The rearrangement joins TRBV19 to TRBJ1-5; 8 bases match TRBD1. Germline V gene data show CDR1 as LNHDA and CDR2 as SQIVND (reference sequence). V lost 5 bases and J lost 5; bases outside the gene matches: 5. CDR3 length equals 14 residues. The CDR3 protein is CASSPQQGDQPQHF. In nucleotides, the CDR3 is TGTGCCAGTAGTCCACAACAGGGGGATCAGCCCCAGCATTTT.

The rearrangement uses TRBV4-1 and TRBJ1-5; TRBD1 might be the D (5 bases). Germline values: CDR1 MGHRA, CDR2 YSYEKL. The CDR3 is 14 residues long. The V end lost 4 bases, the J end lost 5 bases, and 12 bases lay between the germline ends. The CDR3 loop is CASSLKMGDQPQHF. CDR3 coding DNA: TGCGCCAGCAGCCTCAAGATGGGGGATCAGCCCCAGCATTTT.

This clonotype appeared a few times. J is TRBJ1-1 and V is TRBV12-3 or TRBV12-4, with 8 nucleotides matching TRBD1. CDR3 length: 14 residues. The V gene end was trimmed by 6 bases and the J gene end by 5 bases; junction bases not matched to a gene: 8. CDR3 in DNA: TGTGCCAGCAGCGACAGGGGAAGGTTGACTGAAGCTTTCTTT. Its translation is CASSDRGRLTEAFF.

This clonotype was seen only once. The genes are TRBV4-1 and TRBJ1-1; no clear D. Germline CDR1 is MGHRA and CDR2 is YSYEKL. The CDR3 runs 14 residues. Trimming pared 7 bases from V and 3 bases from J, leaving 15 bases between. The CDR3 loop is CASKAEPRDTEAFF. The CDR3 DNA is TGCGCCAGCAAAGCTGAGCCGAGGGACACTGAAGCTTTCTTT.

The chain is built from TRBV18 and TRBJ1-1; no reliable D call. The CDR3 has 17 amino acids. From germline, CDR1 is KGHSH and CDR2 LQKENI. The V end lost 0 bases, the J end lost 2 bases, and 16 bases lay between the germline ends. CDR3 coding DNA: TGTGCCAGCTCACCACCGGTAGGGCGGCGAAAAAACACTGAAGCTTTCTTT. Protein: CASSPPVGRRKNTEAFF. The variable domain in full, completed from reference TRBV18 and TRBJ1-1, reads NAGVMQNPRHLVRRRGQEARLRCSPMKGHSHVYWYRQLPEEGLKFMVYLQKENIIDESGMPKERFSAEFPKEGPSILRIQQVVRGDSAAYFCASSPPVGRRKNTEAFFGQGTRLTVV.

The chain carries TRBV11-1 and TRBJ1-1; 7 bases agree with TRBD1. The CDR3 length is 18 residues. In germline, CDR1 is SGHAT, CDR2 FQDESV (reference sequence). Trimming removed 0 bases from V and 5 bases from J; junction bases left unmatched: 15. CDR3 nucleotides: TGTGCCAGCAGCTTAGCGCTGTGGCAGGGGGGCCTTAATACTGAAGCTTTCTTT. Translation: CASSLALWQGGLNTEAFF.

The chain links TRBV12-3 or TRBV12-4 to TRBJ1-4; no firm D call. The length of the CDR3 is 14 residues. Trimming took 7 bases from V and 3 from J, leaving 12 bases between them. The CDR3 DNA sequence: TGTGCCAGCACCCCGGGCGGCGCTAATGAAAAACTGTTTTTT. Translating gives CASTPGGANEKLFF.

The chain joins TRBV7-2 to TRBJ1-4; no firm D call. The CDR3 runs 13 residues. Germline V gene data show CDR1 as SGHTA and CDR2 as FQGNSA. V dropped 2 bases and J dropped 7 bases, with 8 bases sitting between them. Written as DNA, the CDR3 is TGTGCCAGCAGCTTAATTCTGGTTGAAAAACTGTTTTTT. As protein: CASSLILVEKLFF.

This clonotype has more than one count but fewer than ten. The V and J genes are TRBV27 and TRBJ2-7, with 8 bases fitting TRBD1. Germline trimming cut 2 bases from V and 6 bases from J; bases unmatched to any gene: 12. CDR1 and CDR2 (germline): MNHEY, SMNVEV (reference sequence). The CDR3 consists of 16 residues. This CDR3 reads CASSLDPGQGATEQYF. CDR3 DNA sequence: TGTGCCAGCAGTTTAGACCCCGGACAGGGCGCCACCGAGCAGTACTTC.

This clonotype occurred a few times. The V and J genes are TRBV12-3 or TRBV12-4 and TRBJ2-1, with 8 bases fitting TRBD1. The CDR3 loop spans 18 amino acids. The trim removed 6 bases at V and 1 base at J, leaving 14 bases unmatched. The CDR3 spells CASSQQRTGIMSYNEQFF. For the CDR3, the DNA is TGTGCCAGCAGCCAACAGCGGACAGGGATAATGTCCTACAATGAGCAGTTCTTC.

This chain links TRBV19 with TRBJ2-5; possibly TRBD2 for D (5 bases). This CDR3 contains 14 residues. The V end lost 7 bases, the J end lost 5 bases, and 17 bases lay between the germline ends. Germline CDR1 and CDR2: LNHDA and SQIVND (reference sequence). CDR3 protein: CASNHGRGRETQYF. CDR3 coding DNA: TGTGCCAGTAATCATGGACGGGGAAGGGAGACCCAGTACTTC.

The V gene is TRBV2, the J gene TRBJ2-3; D possibly matches TRBD1 or TRBD2 (5 bases each). CDR1 is SNHLY and CDR2 is FYNNEI in the germline V gene. The CDR3 has 15 residues. V was pared by 8 bases and J by 6 bases, with 21 bases between. CDR3: CASVSGTRWADTQYF. For the CDR3, the DNA is TGTGCCAGCGTCTCCGGGACCCGGTGGGCTGATACGCAGTATTTT.

This clonotype was detected only once. The chain carries TRBV20-1 and TRBJ2-1; D may correspond to TRBD1 or TRBD2 (5 bases each). Trimming pared 0 bases from V and 14 bases from J, leaving 8 bases between. The CDR3 length is 10 residues. Germline CDR1 and CDR2: DFQATT and SNEGSKA (reference sequence). The CDR3, as DNA: TGCAGTGCTAGAGATAGGGACGAGTTCTTC. This translates into CSARDRDEFF.

V gene TRBV27 combines with J gene TRBJ2-4; TRBD1 aligns across 9 bases. The CDR3 is 10 amino acids. The germline CDR1 and CDR2 sequences are MNHEY and SMNVEV (reference sequence). Trimming took 8 bases from V and 15 from J; bases not matched to a gene: 5. The CDR3 bases are TGTGCCAGCTGCTGGGACAGGGCGTACTTC. It translates to CASCWDRAYF.